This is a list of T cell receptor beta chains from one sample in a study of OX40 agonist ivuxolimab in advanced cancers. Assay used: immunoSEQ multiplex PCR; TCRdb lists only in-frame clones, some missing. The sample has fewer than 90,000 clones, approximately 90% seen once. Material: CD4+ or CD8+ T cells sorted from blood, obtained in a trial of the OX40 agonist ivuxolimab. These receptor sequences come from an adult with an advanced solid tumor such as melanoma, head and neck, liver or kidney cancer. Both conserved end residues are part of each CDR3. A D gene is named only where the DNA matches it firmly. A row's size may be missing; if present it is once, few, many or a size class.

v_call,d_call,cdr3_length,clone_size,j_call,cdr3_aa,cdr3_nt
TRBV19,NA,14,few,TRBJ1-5,CATDDRYSNQPQHF,TGTGCCACTGACGACAGGTATAGCAATCAGCCCCAGCATTTT
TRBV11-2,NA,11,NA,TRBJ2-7,CASSISYEQYF,TGTGCCAGCAGCATCAGCTACGAGCAGTACTTC
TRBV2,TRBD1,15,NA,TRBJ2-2,CASTPGTGPTGELFF,TGTGCCAGCACCCCAGGGACAGGCCCTACCGGGGAGCTGTTTTTT
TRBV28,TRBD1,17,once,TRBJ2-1,CASSSLIQGPTYNEQFF,TGTGCCAGCAGTTCCTTGATACAGGGGCCTACCTACAATGAGCAGTTCTTC
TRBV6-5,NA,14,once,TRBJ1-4,CASSGGHLNEKLFF,TGTGCCAGCAGTGGGGGACACTTAAATGAAAAACTGTTTTTT
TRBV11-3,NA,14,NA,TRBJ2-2,CASSLGGPTKELFF,TGTGCCAGCAGCTTAGGGGGACCTACTAAGGAGCTGTTTTTT
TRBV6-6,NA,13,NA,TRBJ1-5,CASSGTSDQPQHF,TGTGCCAGCAGTGGAACCTCGGATCAGCCCCAGCATTTT
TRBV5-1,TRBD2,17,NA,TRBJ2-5,CASSLATAGGYQETQYF,TGCGCCAGCAGCTTGGCCACAGCGGGGGGCTACCAAGAGACCCAGTACTTC
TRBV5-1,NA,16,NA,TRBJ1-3,CASSLEGLISGNTIYF,TGCGCCAGCAGCTTGGAAGGACTTATCTCTGGAAACACCATATATTTT
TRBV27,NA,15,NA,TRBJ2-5,CASSPLGQLQETQYF,TGTGCCAGCAGTCCCCTCGGACAGCTTCAAGAGACCCAGTACTTC
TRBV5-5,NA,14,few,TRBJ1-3,CASSLAGTGNTIYF,TGTGCCAGCAGCTTGGCAGGGACGGGAAACACCATATATTTT
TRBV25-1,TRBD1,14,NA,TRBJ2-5,CASSTGGLGETQYF,TGTGCCAGCAGCACAGGGGGGTTGGGAGAGACCCAGTACTTC
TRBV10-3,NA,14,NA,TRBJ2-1,CAIRRFGGADEQFF,TGTGCCATCAGGAGGTTTGGGGGGGCCGATGAGCAGTTCTTC
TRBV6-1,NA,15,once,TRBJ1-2,CASSEGLGEFWGYTF,TGTGCCAGCAGTGAAGGTTTGGGGGAGTTCTGGGGCTACACCTTC
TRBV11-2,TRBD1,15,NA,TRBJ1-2,CASSRDRALDYGYTF,TGTGCCAGCAGCCGGGACAGGGCACTTGACTATGGCTACACCTTC
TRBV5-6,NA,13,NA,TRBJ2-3,CASSLGSTDTQYF,TGTGCCAGCAGCTTAGGCAGCACAGATACGCAGTATTTT
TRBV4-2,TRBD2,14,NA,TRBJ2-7,CASSLVGGGYEQYF,TGTGCCAGCAGCTTAGTGGGCGGGGGATACGAGCAGTACTTC
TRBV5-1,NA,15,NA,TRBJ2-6,CASSLEGVGANVLTF,TGCGCCAGCAGCTTGGAAGGGGTTGGGGCCAACGTCCTGACTTTC
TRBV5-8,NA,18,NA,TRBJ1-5,CASSSFRGTGGRDQPQHF,TGTGCCAGCAGCTCCTTTAGGGGGACGGGAGGAAGAGATCAGCCCCAGCATTTT
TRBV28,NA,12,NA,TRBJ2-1,CASSLGRIEQFF,TGTGCCAGCAGTTTAGGGCGGATCGAGCAGTTCTTC
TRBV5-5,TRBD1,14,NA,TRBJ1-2,CASSDQGANYGYTF,TGTGCCAGCAGCGACCAGGGGGCGAACTATGGCTACACCTTC
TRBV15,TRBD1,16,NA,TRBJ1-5,CATSSGQGAHTQPQHF,TGTGCCACCAGCAGCGGACAGGGGGCGCATACTCAGCCCCAGCATTTT
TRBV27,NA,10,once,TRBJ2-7,CASSFSRQYF,TGTGCCAGCAGTTTTTCACGGCAGTACTTC
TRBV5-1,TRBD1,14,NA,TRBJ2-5,CASSPRGQEVTQYF,TGCGCCAGCAGCCCCCGCGGACAGGAGGTGACCCAGTACTTC
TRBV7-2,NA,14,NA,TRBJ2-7,CASSSQGGDYEQYF,TGTGCCAGCAGCTCCCAAGGAGGGGACTACGAGCAGTACTTC
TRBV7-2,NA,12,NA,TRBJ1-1,CASSLEDRIAFF,TGTGCCAGCAGCTTGGAAGACAGGATAGCTTTCTTT
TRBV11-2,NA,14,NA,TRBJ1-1,CASSQDNRDTEAFF,TGTGCCAGCAGCCAAGATAACAGGGACACTGAAGCTTTCTTT
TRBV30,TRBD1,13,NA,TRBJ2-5,CAWNRGLWETQYF,TGTGCCTGGAACAGGGGGCTTTGGGAGACCCAGTACTTC
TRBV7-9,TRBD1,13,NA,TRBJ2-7,CASRLQGADEQYF,TGTGCCAGCAGGCTACAGGGGGCTGACGAGCAGTACTTC
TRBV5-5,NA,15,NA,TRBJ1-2,CASSLVARGWYGYTF,TGTGCCAGCAGCTTGGTCGCCAGGGGATGGTATGGCTACACCTTC
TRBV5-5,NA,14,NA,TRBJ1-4,CASSLMVPNEKLFF,TGTGCCAGCAGCTTGATGGTGCCTAATGAAAAACTGTTTTTT
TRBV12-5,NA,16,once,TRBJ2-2,CASGLGHGTNTGELFF,TGTGCTAGTGGTTTGGGCCATGGGACGAACACCGGGGAGCTGTTTTTT
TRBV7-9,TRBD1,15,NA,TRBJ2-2,CASSLRDRVTGELFF,TGTGCCAGCAGCCTCCGGGACAGGGTCACCGGGGAGCTGTTTTTT
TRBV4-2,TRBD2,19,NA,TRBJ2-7,CASSQDTSGRALASYEQYF,TGTGCCAGCAGCCAAGATACTAGCGGGAGGGCCCTTGCTTCCTACGAGCAGTACTTC
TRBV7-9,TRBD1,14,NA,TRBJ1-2,CASSLLGQVFGYTF,TGTGCCAGCAGCTTATTGGGACAGGTCTTTGGCTACACCTTC
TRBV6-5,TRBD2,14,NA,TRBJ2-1,CASSRQREGNEQFF,TGTGCCAGCAGTCGACAGCGGGAGGGGAATGAGCAGTTCTTC
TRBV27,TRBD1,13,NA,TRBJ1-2,CASSSQGANGYTF,TGTGCCAGCAGTTCACAGGGGGCCAATGGCTACACCTTC
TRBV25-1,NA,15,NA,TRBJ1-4,CASSAFPNGNEKLFF,TGTGCCAGCAGTGCCTTCCCCAACGGGAATGAAAAACTGTTTTTT
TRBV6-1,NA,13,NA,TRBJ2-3,CASSDPSSDTQYF,TGTGCCAGCAGTGATCCGTCCTCAGATACGCAGTATTTT
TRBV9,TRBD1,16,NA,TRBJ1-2,CASSPDPGTGDYGYTF,TGTGCCAGCAGCCCAGACCCCGGGACAGGGGACTATGGCTACACCTTC
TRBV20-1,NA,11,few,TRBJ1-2,CSAREGNGYTF,TGCAGTGCTAGGGAGGGGAATGGCTACACCTTC
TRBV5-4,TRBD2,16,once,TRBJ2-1,CASTIQPTSPYNEQFF,TGTGCCAGCACCATTCAGCCGACTAGCCCCTACAATGAGCAGTTCTTC
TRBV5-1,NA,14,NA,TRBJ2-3,CASSFRGGTDTQYF,TGCGCCAGCAGCTTTCGGGGAGGCACAGATACGCAGTATTTT
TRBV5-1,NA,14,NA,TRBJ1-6,CASSFPSENSPLHF,TGCGCCAGCAGCTTTCCCTCGGAGAATTCACCCCTCCACTTT
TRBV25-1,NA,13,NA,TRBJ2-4,CASSEYSQNIQYF,TGTGCCAGCAGTGAATATTCCCAAAACATTCAGTACTTC
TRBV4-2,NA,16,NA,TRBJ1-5,CASSGAYSPSNQPQHF,TGTGCCAGCTCGGGAGCTTACAGTCCTAGCAATCAGCCCCAGCATTTT
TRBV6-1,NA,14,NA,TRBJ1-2,CASSEGAANYGYTF,TGTGCCAGCAGTGAAGGCGCAGCTAACTATGGCTACACCTTC
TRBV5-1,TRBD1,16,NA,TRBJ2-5,CASSFSYRGPEETQYF,TGCGCCAGCAGCTTTAGCTACAGGGGGCCCGAAGAGACCCAGTACTTC
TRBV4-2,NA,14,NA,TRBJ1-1,CASTQFRDTAEAFF,TGTGCCAGCACCCAGTTCCGGGACACTGCTGAAGCTTTCTTT
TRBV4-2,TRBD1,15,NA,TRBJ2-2,CASSRPGQLTGELFF,TGTGCCAGCAGCCGCCCGGGACAGCTAACCGGGGAGCTGTTTTTT
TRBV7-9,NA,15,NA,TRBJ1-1,CASSSRTGMNTEAFF,TGTGCCAGCAGCTCGCGGACGGGGATGAACACTGAAGCTTTCTTT
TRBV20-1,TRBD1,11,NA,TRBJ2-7,CSAYDRGEQYF,TGCAGTGCGTACGACAGGGGCGAGCAGTACTTC
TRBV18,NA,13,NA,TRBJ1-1,CASSQSHRGEAFF,TGTGCCAGCTCGCAGTCTCACCGCGGTGAAGCTTTCTTT
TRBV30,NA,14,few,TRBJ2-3,CAWSVGRGADTQYF,TGTGCCTGGAGTGTGGGCCGAGGGGCAGATACGCAGTATTTT
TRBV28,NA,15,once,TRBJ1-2,CASIPRPGLGYGYTF,TGTGCCAGCATTCCTCGTCCGGGGTTGGGCTATGGCTACACCTTC